This paragraph reports one T cell receptor (beta chain). This entry comes from a study of cytomegalovirus exposure and HLA in healthy donors. Profiled with immunoSEQ multiplex PCR; TCRdb holds only in-frame clones, not every one. The sample includes about 110,000 clones, around 85% of them seen just once. There are 14 residues in the CDR3. Germline CDR1 and CDR2: MGHRA and YSYEKL. Trimming removed 0 bases from V and 5 bases from J, with 11 bases in between. The sequenced sample consisted of PBMCs. The V gene is TRBV4-1, the J gene TRBJ2-7; D gene uncertain. The receptor was isolated from a young woman in good health and CMV-seronegative. The CDR3: CASSQDRSLHEQYF. The CDR3 DNA follows: TGCGCCAGCAGCCAAGACAGGTCCCTCCACGAGCAGTACTTC.